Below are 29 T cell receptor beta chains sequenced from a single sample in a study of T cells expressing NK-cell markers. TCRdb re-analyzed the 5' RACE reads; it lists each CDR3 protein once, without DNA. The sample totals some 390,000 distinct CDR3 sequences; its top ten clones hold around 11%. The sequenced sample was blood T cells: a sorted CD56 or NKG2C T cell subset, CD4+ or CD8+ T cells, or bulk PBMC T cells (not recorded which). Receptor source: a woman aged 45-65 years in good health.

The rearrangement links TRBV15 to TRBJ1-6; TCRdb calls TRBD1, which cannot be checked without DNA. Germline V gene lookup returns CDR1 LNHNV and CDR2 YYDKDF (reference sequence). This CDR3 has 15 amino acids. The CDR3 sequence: CATSDKSSYNSPLHF.

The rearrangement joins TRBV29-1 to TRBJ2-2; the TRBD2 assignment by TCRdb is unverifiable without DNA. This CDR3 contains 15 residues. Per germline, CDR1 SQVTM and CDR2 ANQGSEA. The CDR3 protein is CSANGLAGVGGELFF.

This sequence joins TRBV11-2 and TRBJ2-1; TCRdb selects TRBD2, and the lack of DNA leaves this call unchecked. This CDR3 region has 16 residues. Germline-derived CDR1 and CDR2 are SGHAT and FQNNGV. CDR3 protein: CASSLVTGGNINEQFF. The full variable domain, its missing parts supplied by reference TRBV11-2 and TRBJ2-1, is EAGVAQSPRYKIIEKRQSVAFWCNPISGHATLYWYQQILGQGPKLLIQFQNNGVVDDSQLPKDRFSAERLKGVDSTLKIQPAKLEDSAVYLCASSLVTGGNINEQFFGPGTRLTVL.

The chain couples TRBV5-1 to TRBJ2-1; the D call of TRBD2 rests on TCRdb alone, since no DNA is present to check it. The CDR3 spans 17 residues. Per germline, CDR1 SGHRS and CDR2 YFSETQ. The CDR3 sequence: CASSLEGTSGPYNEQFF. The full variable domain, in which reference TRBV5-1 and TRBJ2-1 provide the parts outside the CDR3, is KAGVTQTPRYLIKTRGQQVTLSCSPISGHRSVSWYQQTPGQGLQFLFEYFSETQRNKGNFPGRFSGRQFSNSRSEMNVSTLELGDSALYLCASSLEGTSGPYNEQFFGPGTRLTVL.

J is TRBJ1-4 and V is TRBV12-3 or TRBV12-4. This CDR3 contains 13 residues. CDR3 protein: CASSGSTNEKLFF.

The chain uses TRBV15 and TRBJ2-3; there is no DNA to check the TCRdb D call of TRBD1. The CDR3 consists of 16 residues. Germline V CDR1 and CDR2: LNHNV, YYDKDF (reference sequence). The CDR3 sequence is CATSRILRQGTDTQYF.

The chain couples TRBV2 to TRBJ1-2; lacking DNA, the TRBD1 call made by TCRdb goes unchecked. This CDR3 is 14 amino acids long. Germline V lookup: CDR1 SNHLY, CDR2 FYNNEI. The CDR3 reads CASIPGQGIIGYTF.

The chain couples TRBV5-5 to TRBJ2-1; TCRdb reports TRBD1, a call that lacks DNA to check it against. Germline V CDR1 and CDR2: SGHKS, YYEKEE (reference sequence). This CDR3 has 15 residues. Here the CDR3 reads CASSLFPGSYNEQFF.

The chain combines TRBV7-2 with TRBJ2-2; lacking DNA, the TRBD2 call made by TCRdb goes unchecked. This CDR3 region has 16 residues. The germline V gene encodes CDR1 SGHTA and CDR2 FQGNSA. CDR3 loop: CASSLRVLAGSGELFF.

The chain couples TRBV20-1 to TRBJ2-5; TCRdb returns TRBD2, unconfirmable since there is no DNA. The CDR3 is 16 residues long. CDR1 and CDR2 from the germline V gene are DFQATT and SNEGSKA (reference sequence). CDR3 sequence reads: CSAQMGLAGGRETQYF.

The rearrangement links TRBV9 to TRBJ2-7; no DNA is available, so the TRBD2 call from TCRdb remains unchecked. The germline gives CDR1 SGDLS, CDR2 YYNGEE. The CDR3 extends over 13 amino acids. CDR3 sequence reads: CASSSGLATEQYF.

The CDR3 reads CSVEEWGQGATDTQYF. The chain links TRBV29-1 to TRBJ2-3; TCRdb calls TRBD1, which cannot be checked without DNA. Germline V lookup: CDR1 SQVTM, CDR2 ANQGSEA. The CDR3 consists of 16 residues.

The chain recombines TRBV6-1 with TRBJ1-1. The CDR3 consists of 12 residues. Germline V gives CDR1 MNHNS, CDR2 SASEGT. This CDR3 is CASSDWGTEAFF.

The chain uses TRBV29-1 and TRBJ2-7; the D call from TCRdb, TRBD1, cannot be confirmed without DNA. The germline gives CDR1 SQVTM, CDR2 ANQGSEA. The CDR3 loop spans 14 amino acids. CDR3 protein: CSVVPGTLDYEQYF.

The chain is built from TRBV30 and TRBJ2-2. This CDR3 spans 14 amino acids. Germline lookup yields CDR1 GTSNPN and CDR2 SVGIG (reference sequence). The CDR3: CAWNQERGTGELFF.

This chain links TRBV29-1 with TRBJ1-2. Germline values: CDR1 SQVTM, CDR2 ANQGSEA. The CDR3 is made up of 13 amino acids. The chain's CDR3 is CSVRAGLNYGYTF.

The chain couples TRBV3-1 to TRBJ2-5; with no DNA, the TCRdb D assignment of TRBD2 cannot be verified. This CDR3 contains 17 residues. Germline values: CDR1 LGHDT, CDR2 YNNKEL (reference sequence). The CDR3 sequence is CASSQEGAEHGTETQYF.

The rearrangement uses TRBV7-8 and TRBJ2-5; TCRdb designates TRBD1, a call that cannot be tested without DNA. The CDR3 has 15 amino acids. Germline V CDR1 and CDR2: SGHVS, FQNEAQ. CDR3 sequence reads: CASSRGRTGQETQYF.

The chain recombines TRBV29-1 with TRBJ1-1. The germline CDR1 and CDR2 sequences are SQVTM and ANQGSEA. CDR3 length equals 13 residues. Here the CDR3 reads CSVDQGRGTEAFF.

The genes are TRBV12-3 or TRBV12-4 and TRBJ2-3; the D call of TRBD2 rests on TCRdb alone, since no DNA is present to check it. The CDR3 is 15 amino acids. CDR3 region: CASSPGTSGSDTQYF.

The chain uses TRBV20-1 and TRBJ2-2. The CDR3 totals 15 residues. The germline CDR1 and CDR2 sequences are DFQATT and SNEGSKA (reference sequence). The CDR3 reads CSARRGWANTGELFF.

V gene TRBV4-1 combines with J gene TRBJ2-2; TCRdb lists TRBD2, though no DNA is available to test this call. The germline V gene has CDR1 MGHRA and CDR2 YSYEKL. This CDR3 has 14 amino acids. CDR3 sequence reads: CASQTGLITGELFF.

The CDR3 spells CASSTDRDDTQYF. The J gene is TRBJ2-3, the V gene TRBV12-3 or TRBV12-4; TCRdb indicates TRBD1, and absent DNA this call remains unverified. This CDR3 is 13 amino acids long.

CDR3 region: CSASPWGAGEGTDTQYF. This sequence joins TRBV20-1 and TRBJ2-3; absent DNA, TCRdb's TRBD2 call cannot be checked. The CDR3 has 17 residues. From germline, CDR1 is DFQATT and CDR2 SNEGSKA (reference sequence).

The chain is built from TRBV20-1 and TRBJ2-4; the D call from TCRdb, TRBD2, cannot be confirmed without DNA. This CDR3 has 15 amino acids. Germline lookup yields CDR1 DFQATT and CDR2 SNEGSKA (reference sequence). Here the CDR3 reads CSASPLAGGKNIQYF.

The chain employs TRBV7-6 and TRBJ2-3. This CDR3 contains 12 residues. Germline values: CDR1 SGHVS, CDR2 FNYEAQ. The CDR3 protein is CASSPAWDTQYF.

The CDR3 sequence is CASSKDLAQYF. V usage is TRBV6-2 or TRBV6-3 and J usage is TRBJ2-5; TCRdb's D gene call, TRBD2, goes unchecked for lack of DNA. The CDR3 has 11 residues. CDR1 is MNHEY and CDR2 is SVGEGT in the germline V gene.

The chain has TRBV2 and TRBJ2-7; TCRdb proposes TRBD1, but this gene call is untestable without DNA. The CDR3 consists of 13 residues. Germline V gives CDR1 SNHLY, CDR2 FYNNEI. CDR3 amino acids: CASNYRQGSEQYF.

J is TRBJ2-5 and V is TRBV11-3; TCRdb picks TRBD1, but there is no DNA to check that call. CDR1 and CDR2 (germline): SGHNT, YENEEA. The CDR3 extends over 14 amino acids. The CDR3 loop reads CASTRGAVQETQYF.